This paragraph covers one T cell receptor beta chain sequence. What it binds is not known. The sample comes from a study of cytomegalovirus exposure and HLA in healthy donors. Study context: Inside one of the first data releases sat around 80 million unique TCRs taken from HLA-typed donors. The study, taken as a whole, reports: Some public TCRs appeared in many individuals, while most sequences were rare. Diagnosis of cytomegalovirus status made by the classifier reportedly showed high specificity and sensitivity.

Both 60 Vbeta primers and 13 Jbeta primers went into the PCR. Libraries were prepared by immunoSEQ multiplex PCR; TCRdb keeps only in-frame clonotypes and omits some of them. The table lists approximately 100,000 clones, over 70% of them singletons. Input material: PBMCs. The TCR was taken from a female donor in good health and CMV-seronegative.

CDR3 coding DNA: TGTGCCAGCAGCTATGGGAGCTCTGGGGCCAACGTCCTGACTTTC. Amino acid sequence: CASSYGSSGANVLTF. This chain joins TRBV11-2 and TRBJ2-6; D might be TRBD2 (5 bases). The V end was cut by 4 bases, the J end by 0 bases, with 7 bases between. The length of the CDR3 is 15 residues. Germline V gene lookup returns CDR1 SGHAT and CDR2 FQNNGV.